The clone carrying this T cell receptor beta chain was seen just once. What it recognizes is unknown. This could be a read error, since a much larger clone is one nucleotide away. Around 10 milliliters of peripheral blood were drawn from each donor. Extractions gave at least 5 micrograms of total RNA per sample. These data come from a study of blood T cells in healthy people across ages. The germline V gene has CDR1 SGHTA and CDR2 FQGNSA. This CDR3 spans 12 amino acids. Findings and limits, study-wide: Diversity figures based on one million T cells were deemed too low.

The authors ran a second PCR of roughly 6 to 11 cycles using a sample-barcoded 5' primer and a J-beta primer mix. Researchers report that a template-switch adaptor with 12 random nucleotides tagged each cDNA molecule. TCRdb re-called the 5' RACE reads through MiXCR, storing one row per CDR3 protein. The data show hundreds of thousands of distinct CDR3 sequences, around 45% seen once. Sequenced sample: blood. This sequence originates from a man aged 55 to 69 in good health. This rearrangement joins TRBV7-2 to TRBJ2-3, with D unresolved. The CDR3 loop reads CASSKYTDAQYF. CDR3 in DNA: TGTGCCAGCAGCAAATATACAGATGCGCAGTATTTT. The whole variable domain, filled in from reference TRBV7-2 and TRBJ2-3, reads GAGVSQSPSNKVTEKGKDVELRCDPISGHTALYWYRQSLGQGLEFLIYFQGNSAPDKSGLPSDRFSAERTGGSVSTLTIQRTQQEDSAVYLCASSKYTDAQYFGPGTRLTVL.